A single sample is the source of the 4 T cell receptor beta chains below, sequenced in a study of cytomegalovirus exposure and HLA in healthy donors. Primers for the PCR totalled 60 Vbeta and 13 Jbeta. Here immunoSEQ multiplex PCR was the method, and the copy in TCRdb shows in-frame clones only, minus some. The sample holds around 100,000 clones, roughly four fifths seen once. The sequenced sample consisted of PBMCs. These receptors came from a man aged 30 to 45 in good health and CMV-seropositive.

As for this clone: Germline and junction disagree at one end, which may indicate a read error. Other DNA sequences of this sample code for an identical CDR3. V is TRBV6-5 and J is TRBJ2-2; 9 bases are a match to TRBD1. This CDR3 has 13 amino acids. Germline CDR1 MNHEY, CDR2 SVGAGI. The CDR3 DNA reads as TGTGCCAGCAGTTTACAGGGGGCCGGGGAACTGTTTTTT. This sequence encodes CASSLQGAGELFF.

The chain carries TRBV29-1 and TRBJ2-1, with a possible D match to TRBD2 (6 bases). This CDR3 comprises 14 residues. Germline CDR1 is SQVTM and CDR2 is ANQGSEA. V was pared by 6 bases and J by 1 base, with 13 bases between. For the CDR3, the DNA is TGCAGCGTAACGGACTACCCGTCCTACAATGAGCAGTTCTTC. Its protein is CSVTDYPSYNEQFF.

The chain uses TRBV23-1 and TRBJ1-4; 8 bases match TRBD1. TRBV23-1 is annotated as an ORF whose role is uncertain. J was trimmed by 10 bases and V by 0 bases; bases with no gene match: 4. The length of the CDR3 is 14 residues. CDR3 region: CASSQSNRGGKLFF. CDR3 bases: TGCGCCAGCAGTCAATCTAACAGGGGGGGAAAACTGTTTTTT.

The V and J genes are TRBV11-2 and TRBJ2-1; unclear D gene. Trimming removed 5 bases at V and 4 bases at J, with 6 bases between. The CDR3 length is 12 residues. From germline, CDR1 is SGHAT and CDR2 FQNNGV. CDR3 in DNA: TGTGCCAGCAGCCAAGAGTACAATGAGCAGTTCTTC. Protein: CASSQEYNEQFF.